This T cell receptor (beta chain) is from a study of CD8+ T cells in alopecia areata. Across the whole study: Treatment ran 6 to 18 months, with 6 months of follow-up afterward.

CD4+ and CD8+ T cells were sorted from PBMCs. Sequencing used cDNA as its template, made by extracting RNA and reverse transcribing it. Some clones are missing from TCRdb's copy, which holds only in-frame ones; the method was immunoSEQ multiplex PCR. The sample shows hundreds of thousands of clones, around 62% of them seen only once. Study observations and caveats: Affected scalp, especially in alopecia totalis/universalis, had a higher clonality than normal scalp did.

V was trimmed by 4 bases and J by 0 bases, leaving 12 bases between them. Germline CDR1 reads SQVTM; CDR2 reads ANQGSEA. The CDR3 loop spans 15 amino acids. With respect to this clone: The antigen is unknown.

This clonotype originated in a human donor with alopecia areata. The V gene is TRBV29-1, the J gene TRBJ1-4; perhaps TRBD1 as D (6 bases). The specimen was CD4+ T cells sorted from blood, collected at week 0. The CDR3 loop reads CSVVRGGSTNEKLFF. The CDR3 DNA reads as TGCAGCGTTGTCAGGGGAGGTTCAACTAATGAAAAACTGTTTTTT.